This T cell receptor (beta chain) was captured by sequencing in a study of T cells in localized non-small cell lung cancer (dated by TCRdb to about 2020). General notes on the study: T cell repertoires of 200 to 300 early-stage NSCLC patients were analyzed, with tumors being compared against uninvolved tumor-adjacent lungs. NSCLC patients had a mean age of approximately 72 years, and around 130 were male and about 110 female. All 220 or so NSCLC patients in the cohort were treatment-naive and had localized lung tumors that were resected. The research as a whole found: Of the top 100 tumor clones, a median of about 53 were detected in paired uninvolved adjacent lung; roughly 26 were also among that lung's top 100. Higher T cell density in blood was associated with longer overall survival, whereas higher clonality in adjacent lung was associated with shorter survival. Because multi-region tumor sequencing was not performed, intratumor heterogeneity could not be ruled out. Uninvolved tumor-adjacent lung showed the highest T cell clonality, higher than tumor, which suggests more focused antigenic responses in the adjacent lung. Because the study design was exploratory, TCR variables were selected using unadjusted p-values without false-discovery rate correction.

The immunoSEQ Assay was used to sequence TCR beta CDR3 regions from DNA. In the paper's pipeline: T cell density was computed as TCR beta template counts normalized to usable DNA estimated by amplifying housekeeping genes. Using the preseqR package, richness was estimated by extrapolating to 120,000 templates for tissue samples and 400,000 templates for PBMC samples. Clonality was defined as one minus Pielou's evenness. Tissue-enriched TCRs were identified through differential abundance testing performed on productive amino-acid clonotypes, with a minimum total count of 5 and an alpha of 0.1. The Jaccard Index and the Morisita Overlap Index were used to quantify repertoire overlap between compartments. GLIPH grouped TCR beta CDR3s together with public tetramer-defined viral CDR3s, and a viral motif had to include at least three viral sequences and also show V-gene enrichment. Drawn from immuneACCESS, this table holds only the in-frame rearrangements with V and J called that TCRdb kept. Clones are partly lost; checked studies trace under half to an unresolved V gene and leave the rest unexplained. From that table come the V and J calls and clone size; the DNA was used to work out D and trimming. The sample has 19,000 or so clones on record, 70% to 90% of them singletons. Of the sample, 25% to 30% falls within the top ten clones.

At diagnosis, peripheral blood, uninvolved tumor-adjacent lung and tumor were collected and were preserved as a mix of fresh-frozen and FFPE material. For TCR repertoire profiling, blood samples were analyzed in the form of peripheral blood mononuclear cells. As for this clone: Its specific antigen is unknown. Per-base qualities were not stored, and no clone one base away is much larger.

The germline V gene supplies CDR1 MNHNS and CDR2 SASEGT. Inclusive of the bounding cysteine and phenylalanine, the CDR3 is 16 residues long. Solely the CDR3 DNA is kept, with 48 bases framed from the first base. Relative to germline, V is 3 bases shorter and J is 5 bases shorter, with 19 bases between their ends. The sequencing here drew on peripheral blood mononuclear cells, taken before any cancer treatment. The chain employs TRBV6-1 and TRBJ1-2; the D segment could be TRBD1, given 5 matching bases. The sequence derives from a male donor aged 60 or older with stage II lung adenocarcinoma. The CDR3 amino acid sequence is: CASSEVRFQGPYGYTF. The DNA reads TGTGCCAGCAGTGAGGTCCGGTTTCAGGGACCATATGGCTACACCTTC.